This passage covers 9 T cell receptor beta chains from one sample sequenced in a study of PD-1 blockade in classical Hodgkin lymphoma. The method was immunoSEQ multiplex PCR; TCRdb's version includes in-frame clones alone and lacks a portion of them. The top ten hold approximately 25% of the sample, which has around 10,000 clones, about three quarters seen once. Every patient had relapsed following autologous stem cell transplantation, and cohorts differed in brentuximab vedotin exposure. Here the sequenced sample was peripheral blood mononuclear cells (PBMCs), taken at baseline. The receptor set was obtained from a human donor with classical Hodgkin lymphoma.

This clone was counted a single time. The V call is TRBV5-1, the J call TRBJ2-3; TRBD2 matches at 9 bases. CDR1 and CDR2 (germline): SGHRS, YFSETQ. The CDR3 is 19 amino acids. V trimming: 1 base; J trimming: 0 bases; junction bases outside the gene matches: 12. The CDR3 region is CASSLYLRRLAESTDTQYF. The CDR3 region has the DNA TGCGCCAGCAGCTTGTACCTGAGGAGACTAGCGGAGAGCACAGATACGCAGTATTTT.

This clone came up a few times. The gene calls are TRBV6-5 and TRBJ2-2; no definite D call. The germline V gene has CDR1 MNHEY and CDR2 SVGAGI. Trimming removed 7 bases at V and 3 bases at J, with 9 bases between. The CDR3 is made up of 13 amino acids. The CDR3: CASTRVDTGELFF. CDR3 coding DNA: TGTGCCAGCACGAGAGTGGACACCGGGGAGCTGTTTTTT.

The chain uses TRBV6-5 and TRBJ1-2; 9 bases match TRBD1. J was trimmed by 5 bases and V by 0 bases; bases with no gene match: 7. This CDR3 is built from 16 residues. The germline V gene has CDR1 MNHEY and CDR2 SVGAGI. The CDR3 loop reads CASSYSGQGPTYGYTF. CDR3 in DNA: TGTGCCAGCAGTTACTCGGGACAGGGCCCTACTTATGGCTACACCTTC.

This chain links TRBV18 with TRBJ2-7, with 8 bases identical to TRBD1. The V gene's germline CDR1 is KGHSH and CDR2 LQKENI. The CDR3 is 13 residues long. With V trimmed by 5 bases and J by 7 bases, 7 bases remained unmatched. The CDR3 is CASSSDTGGEQYF. CDR3 nucleotides: TGTGCCAGCTCATCCGATACAGGGGGAGAGCAGTACTTC.

V and J are TRBV27 and TRBJ2-7; 13 bases are a match to TRBD2. The CDR3 runs to 16 residues. With V trimmed by 5 bases and J by 3 bases, 7 bases remained unmatched. CDR1 is MNHEY, CDR2 SMNVEV, per germline (reference sequence). The CDR3 DNA sequence: TGTGCCAGCAGTCCCCCTGGACTAGCGGGAGTCTACGAGCAGTACTTC. Encoded protein: CASSPPGLAGVYEQYF.

The chain employs TRBV9 and TRBJ2-6; either TRBD1 or TRBD2 may fit D (5 bases each). Germline lookup yields CDR1 SGDLS and CDR2 YYNGEE. The V end lost 4 bases, the J end lost 4 bases, and 12 bases lay between the germline ends. This CDR3 comprises 15 residues. For the CDR3, the DNA is TGTGCCAGCAGCACCAGGGAGCTAGGGGCCAACGTCCTGACTTTC. It is translated as CASSTRELGANVLTF.

This clone was detected once. CDR3 DNA sequence: TGTGCCAGCAGCGGTCCCTTGACCGGGGAGCTGTTTTTT. Translating it yields CASSGPLTGELFF. The chain employs TRBV11-2 and TRBJ2-2; no clear D gene. V was trimmed by 5 bases and J by 5 bases, leaving 9 bases between them. CDR1 and CDR2 (germline): SGHAT, FQNNGV. The CDR3 covers 13 residues.

The chain is built from TRBV27 and TRBJ2-7, with TRBD2 identical over 8 bases. CDR1 MNHEY and CDR2 SMNVEV come from the germline V gene (reference sequence). The CDR3 length is 16 residues. J was trimmed by 2 bases and V by 4 bases; bases with no gene match: 10. CDR3 nucleotides: TGTGCCAGCAGTTCCCTCGCCAGCGGGGGACCCTACGAGCAGTACTTC. It encodes CASSSLASGGPYEQYF.

With regard to this clone: Mismatch with germline at one junction end may stem from a read error. This chain uses TRBV6-1 with TRBJ2-1; 7 nucleotides match TRBD2. The germline CDR1 and CDR2 sequences are MNHNS and SASEGT. The CDR3 sequence is 15 residues long. CDR3 residues: CAISEGGNGENEQFF. The CDR3 nucleotides read TGTGCCATCAGTGAGGGAGGGAACGGGGAGAATGAGCAGTTCTTC.